Sequencing of this T cell receptor beta chain was carried out in a study of spatial heterogeneity in lung cancer. General observations from the study: Expanded alpha and beta TCR counts within tumors tracked tumor mutation counts. Expanded TCRs classified as ubiquitous or regional were counted, and these counts tracked ubiquitous and regional nonsynonymous mutations, respectively.

This clonotype ranks as medium-sized. What it recognizes is unknown. Trimming removed 8 bases from V and 4 bases from J, with 11 bases in between. Germline CDR1 reads MNHEY; CDR2 reads SMNVEV (reference sequence). The CDR3 consists of 12 residues. Described time point: sample taken at primary tumor resection. TCRdb used MiXCR to reprocess the 5' RACE reads, holding one entry per CDR3 protein. This sample yields more than 4,500 distinct CDR3 sequences, of which roughly 16% are seen a single time; more than 14% belongs to the top ten. Sequences were derived from lung tumor tissue, sampled at surgery. This sequence was found in a male donor with early-stage non-small cell lung cancer. V and J are TRBV27 and TRBJ1-2; perhaps TRBD1 as D (6 bases). The CDR3 is CASRTGLYGYTF. The CDR3, as DNA: TGTGCCAGCCGTACAGGGCTCTATGGCTACACCTTC.